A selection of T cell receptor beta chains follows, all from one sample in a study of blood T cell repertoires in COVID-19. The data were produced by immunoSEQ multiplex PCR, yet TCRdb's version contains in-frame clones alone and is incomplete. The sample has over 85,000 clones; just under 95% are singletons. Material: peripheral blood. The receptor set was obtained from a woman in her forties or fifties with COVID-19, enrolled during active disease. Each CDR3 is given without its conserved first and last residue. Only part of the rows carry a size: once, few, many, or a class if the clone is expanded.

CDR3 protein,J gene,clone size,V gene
AISGTGISGNTIY,TRBJ1-3,once,TRBV10-3
ASSSFGQGEGYT,TRBJ1-2,NA,TRBV5-6
ASSQDVGQGAHGYT,TRBJ1-2,once,TRBV4-3
ASSVGGLGNYGYT,TRBJ1-2,NA,TRBV9
AIDRGNTGELF,TRBJ2-2,NA,TRBV7-9
ASSLRPSSLTLPNEQF,TRBJ2-1,NA,TRBV7-2
ASSLEPRNTEAF,TRBJ1-1,NA,TRBV5-1
ASSIRRRGAGELF,TRBJ2-2,NA,TRBV19
ASSLWGGSSPLH,TRBJ1-6,NA,TRBV28
ASSGGYNEQF,TRBJ2-1,NA,TRBV19
ASTSVGVLTGVPYEQY,TRBJ2-7,NA,TRBV7-9
ASSPGEAKNIQY,TRBJ2-4,NA,TRBV5-1
ASSITGGSGNQPQH,TRBJ1-5,few,TRBV19
ASSFTGDATNEKLF,TRBJ1-4,NA,TRBV5-1
ASSASLGDVKTQY,TRBJ2-5,NA,TRBV18
AIGALYEQY,TRBJ2-7,NA,TRBV10-3
ASTLTGIGNTIY,TRBJ1-3,NA,TRBV19
ASSLTPGQSNEKLF,TRBJ1-4,NA,TRBV27
ATSRTGLSYNEQF,TRBJ2-1,NA,TRBV27
ASSIGRGYQETQY,TRBJ2-5,NA,TRBV19
ASSSSGVSTDTQY,TRBJ2-3,NA,TRBV7-9
ASGLSRSHEQF,TRBJ2-1,NA,TRBV27
ASSVAEGLGEQY,TRBJ2-7,once,TRBV9
ASTGKDKNIQY,TRBJ2-4,NA,TRBV2
ASSLVGTDRSKNIQY,TRBJ2-4,NA,TRBV5-1
ASSPGGGRETQY,TRBJ2-5,once,TRBV3-1/TRBV3-2
ATPREGRATEAF,TRBJ1-1,NA,TRBV7-9
ASSLGGGPGVDTQY,TRBJ2-3,NA,TRBV7-8
ASSPPGEKGLSEGNTIY,TRBJ1-3,NA,TRBV21-1
ASSLGTGSNQPQH,TRBJ1-5,NA,TRBV11-2
ASTLSYNEQF,TRBJ2-1,NA,TRBV12-3/TRBV12-4
ASSPSQGVGETQY,TRBJ2-5,NA,TRBV6-5
ASSLWAGDGNQPQH,TRBJ1-5,NA,TRBV28
ASSQVASYTDTQY,TRBJ2-3,NA,TRBV4-2
ASWGDRGNTEAF,TRBJ1-1,once,TRBV5-1
ASSPHQYEQY,TRBJ2-7,NA,TRBV7-2